The 6 T cell receptor beta chains reported below all come from one sample, sequenced in a study of T-cell reconstitution after alpha-beta-depleted transplantation in children. Construction of the TCRbeta library involved unique molecular identifiers. Via MiXCR, TCRdb re-called the PCR reads, giving one row per CDR3 protein. The repertoire includes 640,000 or so distinct CDR3 sequences, 15% to 20% of them detected once, and 1.1% sits in the top ten. Specimen: PBMCs from the stem cell graft donor, collected from the stem cell graft. The origin of the receptors is a human donor who donated a stem cell graft to a child with acute myeloid leukemia.

The V call is TRBV7-2, the J call TRBJ1-6; D may be TRBD1 (5 bases). The germline CDR1 and CDR2 sequences are SGHTA and FQGNSA. CDR3 length: 15 amino acids. V was clipped by 3 bases and J by 4 bases, with 10 bases between them. Written as DNA, the CDR3 is TGTGCCAGCAGCTTGGGGGGAATTTATAATTCACCCCTCCACTTT. Its protein is CASSLGGIYNSPLHF. Based on the CDR3 plus reference TRBV7-2 and TRBJ1-6, the full variable domain is GAGVSQSPSNKVTEKGKDVELRCDPISGHTALYWYRQSLGQGLEFLIYFQGNSAPDKSGLPSDRFSAERTGGSVSTLTIQRTQQEDSAVYLCASSLGGIYNSPLHFGNGTRLTVT.

This clonotype was seen a few times. The rearrangement uses TRBV21-1 and TRBJ1-1; TRBD1 reflects the table's D call only, with no check against the DNA. TRBV21-1 is assigned pseudogene status. This CDR3 is built from 17 residues. This CDR3 reads CASSKVGDREMNTEAFF. The CDR3 coding sequence is TGTGCCAGCAGCAAAGTAGGGGACAGGGAGATGAACACTGAAGCTTTCTTT.

This clonotype was detected only a few times. The chain is built from TRBV21-1 and TRBJ1-2; the table names TRBD1, a call not compared with the DNA. TRBV21-1 is classified as a pseudogene. The CDR3 is 16 residues long. As DNA, the CDR3 is TGTGCCAGCAGCAAAGTGAGGGGGCCCGACAGCTATGGCTACACCTTC. Translating gives CASSKVRGPDSYGYTF.

This clonotype was picked up many times. V is TRBV6-5 and J is TRBJ1-2; TRBD1 might be the D (5 bases). In germline, CDR1 is MNHEY, CDR2 SVGAGI. The CDR3 runs to 11 residues. The V end lost 7 bases, the J end lost 7 bases, and 10 bases lay between the germline ends. In nucleotides, the CDR3 is TGTGCCAGCAAGTGGGGCGGTGGCTACACCTTC. Protein: CASKWGGGYTF.

The table lists this clonotype with a few counts. V is TRBV23-1 and J is TRBJ1-5; no firm D call. TRBV23-1 is labeled an ORF, and its function is uncertain. The CDR3 has 16 residues. Trimming took off 4 bases at V and 5 bases at J, with 18 bases between the two ends. CDR3 nucleotides: TGCGCCAGCAGTCGTCGGGGAAGAATCCGGGATCAGCCCCAGCATTTT. Encoded protein: CASSRRGRIRDQPQHF.

This clonotype was found a few times. This chain uses TRBV4-3 with TRBJ2-3; the match to TRBD2 covers 10 bases. This CDR3 spans 17 amino acids. The germline V gene encodes CDR1 LGHNA and CDR2 YSLEER. After removal of 3 bases from V and 5 bases from J, the junction contained 11 bases not matched to a gene. CDR3 nucleotide sequence: TGCGCCAGCAGCCAGGGTAGACTAGCGGGTGCGAAAGATACGCAGTATTTT. Amino acids: CASSQGRLAGAKDTQYF.